A single sample is the source of the 8 T cell receptor beta chains below, sequenced in a study of OX40 agonist ivuxolimab in advanced cancers. Clones were read by immunoSEQ multiplex PCR, and TCRdb kept only the in-frame ones, dropping some. The data hold about 54,000 clones, with around nine tenths observed a single time. The material sequenced was CD4+ or CD8+ T cells sorted from blood, taken in a trial of the OX40 agonist ivuxolimab. The source is an adult with an advanced solid tumor such as melanoma, head and neck, liver or kidney cancer.

The CDR3 nucleotides are TGCGCCAGCAGCTCCCCGGGGCGGGCCGCTGAAGCTTTCTTT. Its translation is CASSSPGRAAEAFF. This chain joins TRBV5-1 and TRBJ1-1, with a tentative D call TRBD1 (5 bases). Germline V gene sequence: CDR1 SGHRS, CDR2 YFSETQ. The CDR3 runs 14 residues. V lost 3 bases and J lost 6, with 15 bases in between.

The chain combines TRBV6-5 with TRBJ1-1, with TRBD1 as a possible D gene (6 bases). Germline CDR1 and CDR2: MNHEY and SVGAGI. Trimming took off 4 bases at V and 10 bases at J, with 10 bases between the two ends. CDR3 length equals 11 residues. The CDR3 sequence is CASSFTGLAFF. The CDR3 DNA reads TGTGCCAGCAGTTTTACAGGGTTAGCTTTCTTT.

The rearrangement links TRBV6-5 to TRBJ2-3; the match to TRBD2 covers 7 bases. The V gene's germline CDR1 is MNHEY and CDR2 SVGAGI. The CDR3 sequence is 15 residues long. Trimming took 1 base from V and 0 from J; bases not matched to a gene: 1. CDR3 DNA: TGTGCCAGCAGTTACTATAGCGGGAGCACAGATACGCAGTATTTT. Translated: CASSYYSGSTDTQYF.

This clone was recorded only once. The genes are TRBV28 and TRBJ2-7; 7 bases fit TRBD2. Germline CDR1 is MDHEN and CDR2 is SYDVKM. The trim removed 4 bases at V and 2 bases at J, leaving 5 bases unmatched. The CDR3 runs 14 residues. CDR3 sequence (DNA): TGTGCCAGCAGTTGGACGGGGGGTGCCTACGAGCAGTACTTC. Translated: CASSWTGGAYEQYF.

V usage is TRBV11-1 and J usage is TRBJ2-7; 7 bases agree with TRBD1. The CDR3 length is 15 residues. Germline V gene sequence: CDR1 SGHAT, CDR2 FQDESV (reference sequence). Trimming took 5 bases from V and 0 from J; bases not matched to a gene: 7. For the CDR3, the DNA is TGTGCCAGCAGCGGACGGACAGGAGTCTCCTACGAGCAGTACTTC. Translation gives CASSGRTGVSYEQYF.

This rearrangement joins TRBV9 to TRBJ1-3; D is uncertain. The CDR3 is made up of 16 amino acids. CDR1 SGDLS and CDR2 YYNGEE come from the germline V gene. V lost 0 bases, J lost 0 bases, and 10 bases lay in between. Written as DNA, the CDR3 is TGTGCCAGCAGCGTAGGCCCCTTATACTCTGGAAACACCATATATTTT. Residues: CASSVGPLYSGNTIYF.

The J gene is TRBJ1-1, the V gene TRBV29-1, with D possibly TRBD1 on 5 matching bases. The V gene's germline CDR1 is SQVTM and CDR2 ANQGSEA. V was cut by 7 bases and J by 1 base, with 7 bases left in between. The CDR3 length is 11 residues. CDR3 nucleotides: TGCAGCGCCGACAGGAACACTGAAGCTTTCTTT. It is translated as CSADRNTEAFF. Filled out from reference TRBV29-1 and TRBJ1-1, the complete variable domain reads SAVISQKPSRDICQRGTSLTIQCQVDSQVTMMFWYRQQPGQSLTLIATANQGSEATYESGFVIDKFPISRPNLTFSTLTVSNMSPEDSSIYLCSADRNTEAFFGQGTRLTVV.

V is TRBV30 and J is TRBJ1-2; the D is unclear. Deletions cut 4 bases from V and 5 bases from J, with 11 bases between. This CDR3 is built from 12 residues. Germline CDR1 GTSNPN, CDR2 SVGIG (reference sequence). CDR3 DNA sequence: TGTGCCTGGAAGGAAAGGCAGTATGGCTACACCTTC. Translating gives CAWKERQYGYTF. Using reference TRBV30 and TRBJ1-2 for the parts outside the CDR3, the full variable domain is SQTIHQWPATLVQPVGSPLSLECTVEGTSNPNLYWYRQAAGRGLQLLFYSVGIGQISSEVPQNLSASRPQDRQFILSSKKLLLSDSGFYLCAWKERQYGYTFGSGTRLTVV.